The subject of this entry is one T cell receptor beta chain. This clone was found many times. Its recognized antigen is unknown. No base-level quality is on record; no much larger clone is a single base apart. Receptor amplification or capture employed PCR. TCRdb records Illumina HiSeq 4000 as the sequencer. The TCR beta-chain CDR3 region of each patient was profiled by high-throughput sequencing. As for how the authors treated the data: Drawing on CDR3 differences between clinicopathological groups, the researchers built a classifier meant to tell apart patients with distant-metastatic papillary thyroid cancer. Repertoire diversity was assessed with the Shannon index, and tumor-blood repertoire similarity with the Morisita-Horn index. Through fastp at Q25 and MiXCR, TCRdb rebuilt clones from the public reads, retaining in-frame beta chains. Here the V and J calls rest on TCRdb's processing, not on the authors' analysis. This sample gives 7,000 to 10,000 clones in total; 24% of them show up just once. The ten top clones hold about 16% of the sample.

From its cysteine to its phenylalanine, the CDR3 spans 16 amino acids. Only CDR3 DNA is held: 48 bases, read in frame from base 1. V trim: 3 bases; J trim: 3 bases; unmatched bases: 10. CDR1 SQVTM and CDR2 ANQGSEA were looked up in the germline V gene. This sample was included in a study of metastatic and nonmetastatic thyroid tumors (dated by TCRdb to about 2020). Study-wide context: The researchers compared repertoires between peripheral blood samples and tumor or nodule tissue samples from patients with malignant or benign thyroid disease. Here is what the overall study found, with its caveats: In both blood and tumor samples, TCR beta diversity was reported to be significantly higher in malignant tumors than in benign nodules.

None of the patients had been given any treatment before thyroid surgery. The study retrospectively analysed patient clinical samples collected from about 2012 to 2018 using T-cell receptor beta sequencing. Recombination joined TRBV29-1 with TRBJ2-1; TRBD2 aligns with 8 central bases. Sequencing was performed on tumor tissue. The TCR was taken from a female donor with papillary thyroid cancer or a benign thyroid nodule (not recorded which). Some clones in this sample may be carry-over from other donors' samples. CDR3 region: CSVDSESGGNYNEQFF. In nucleotides, the sequence is TGCAGCGTTGACTCGGAAAGCGGGGGTAACTACAATGAGCAGTTCTTC.